The 20 T cell receptor beta chains given below trace back to one sample, sequenced in a study of T cells in women clearing cervical HPV infection. The method was immunoSEQ multiplex PCR; TCRdb's version includes in-frame clones alone and lacks a portion of them. Here the sample table reports some 43,000 clones. The material sequenced was blood buffy coat. These receptors originate from a woman aged 18 to 75 with a cervical HPV16 infection that either progressed to CIN3+ or cleared (not recorded which).

For this clone: The read ends 3 residues before the CDR3 terminus; that terminus is restored from the germline J gene. J is TRBJ1-2 and V is TRBV28; 9 nucleotides line up with TRBD1. The V gene's germline CDR1 is MDHEN and CDR2 SYDVKM. This CDR3 is 16 amino acids long. Unmatched junction bases numbered 12, after V lost 6 bases and J lost 4 bases. CDR3 DNA (partial): TGTGCCAGCAGGGACTCCACAGGGGGCGGCAGCTATGGC. It is translated as CASRDSTGGGSYG. The CDR3 in full is CASRDSTGGGSYGYTF.

Concerning this clone: The read ends 3 residues early relative to the CDR3; the germline J gene fills the gap. J is TRBJ1-1 and V is TRBV9; no clear D. CDR1 is SGDLS and CDR2 is YYNGEE in the germline V gene. The CDR3 spans 14 residues. The chain's CDR3 is CASSVTVTAQEAFF. The DNA read from the CDR3 is TGTGCCAGCAGCGTAACTGTCACAGCCCAAGAA.

On this clone itself: The CDR3 end falls 3 residues outside the read, so it is completed with the germline J gene. The chain employs TRBV12-3 or TRBV12-4 and TRBJ1-4; D perhaps matches TRBD1 (5 bases). V lost 10 bases and J lost 2, with 11 bases in between. CDR3 size: 13 residues. The CDR3 is CATRGGTNEKLFF. Incomplete CDR3 DNA: TGTGCCACTCGGGGGGGGACTAATGAAAAA.

A remark on this clone: The CDR3 extends 3 residues past the end of the read, so its final part is completed from the germline J gene. This rearrangement joins TRBV18 to TRBJ1-1; 9 nucleotides line up with TRBD1. The CDR3 spans 15 residues. In germline, CDR1 is KGHSH, CDR2 LQKENI. V gave up 6 bases and J gave up 0 bases; unmatched junction bases: 5. The part of the CDR3 DNA that was read is TGTGCCAGCTCCCGGGACAGGGCAATGAACACTGAA. Translating it yields CASSRDRAMNTE. The whole CDR3 region reads CASSRDRAMNTEAFF.

This clone is medium-sized by frequency. The read finishes 3 residues shy of the CDR3 end, and the germline J gene is used to complete it. The rearrangement joins TRBV19 to TRBJ2-4; D not resolved. The germline CDR1 and CDR2 sequences are LNHDA and SQIVND (reference sequence). V lost 1 base and J lost 1, with 5 bases in between. The CDR3 totals 14 residues. CDR3 loop: CASSIAGAKNIQYF. Partial CDR3 DNA: TGTGCCAGTAGTATAGCCGGGGCCAAAAACATT. Variable domain in full (rest from reference TRBV19 and TRBJ2-4): DGGITQSPKYLFRKEGQNVTLSCEQNLNHDAMYWYRQDPGQGLRLIYYSQIVNDFQKGDIAEGYSVSREKKESFPLTVTSAQKNPTAFYLCASSIAGAKNIQYFGAGTRLSVL.

A word on this clone: The sequence runs out 3 residues before the end of the CDR3; the remainder is reconstructed from the germline J gene. V usage is TRBV19 and J usage is TRBJ2-7, with 7 bases fitting TRBD1. Trimming removed 2 bases from V and 6 bases from J; junction bases left unmatched: 7. Germline CDR1 is LNHDA and CDR2 is SQIVND (reference sequence). The length of the CDR3 is 14 residues. The covered CDR3 bases are TGTGCCAGTAGTATAACAGGGGCCTACAGCGAG. It yields the protein CASSITGAYSE. Given in full, the CDR3 is CASSITGAYSEQYF.

For this clone: Read sequence stops 3 residues before the CDR3 end, and the germline J gene provides the missing end. This rearrangement joins TRBV7-9 to TRBJ2-2, with D tentatively TRBD1 (6 bases). The V end lost 5 bases, the J end lost 1 base, and 8 bases lay between the germline ends. This CDR3 comprises 14 residues. Germline V lookup: CDR1 SEHNR, CDR2 FQNEAQ (reference sequence). CDR3 DNA (partial): TGTGCCAGCAGCCGGACAGAGAACACCGGGGAG. It encodes CASSRTENTGE. The complete CDR3 reads CASSRTENTGELFF.

Details on this clone: The CDR3 end is not reached by the read, which stops 3 residues before it; the germline J gene fills it in. V and J are TRBV7-8 and TRBJ2-3, with 8 bases aligning to TRBD1. The CDR3 is made up of 13 amino acids. CDR1 SGHVS and CDR2 FQNEAQ come from the germline V gene. The CDR3: CASRGTGEETQYF. The CDR3 DNA, read in part, is TGTGCCAGCAGGGGGACAGGCGAAGAGACG. The variable domain in full, with the rest retrieved from reference TRBV7-8 and TRBJ2-3, is GAGVSQSPRYKVAKRGQDVALRCDPISGHVSLFWYQQALGQGPEFLTYFQNEAQLDKSGLPSDRFFAERPEGSVSTLKIQRTQQEDSAVYLCASRGTGEETQYFGPGTRLTVL.

Points on this clone: The read comes to an end 3 residues before the CDR3 does, leaving the germline J gene to fill in the end. The chain links TRBV5-1 to TRBJ2-3; 10 nucleotides match TRBD2. Germline loops: CDR1 SGHRS, CDR2 YFSETQ. This CDR3 comprises 18 residues. CDR3 protein: CASSFGLAGAQPYETQYF. The DNA read from the CDR3 is TGCGCCAGCAGCTTCGGGCTAGCGGGGGCGCAACCATATGAGACG. Supplemented by reference TRBV5-1 and TRBJ2-3, the full variable domain reads KAGVTQTPRYLIKTRGQQVTLSCSPISGHRSVSWYQQTPGQGLQFLFEYFSETQRNKGNFPGRFSGRQFSNSRSEMNVSTLELGDSALYLCASSFGLAGAQPYETQYFGPGTRLTVL.

With regard to this clone: The CDR3 end lies 3 residues beyond the end of the read and is filled in from the germline J gene. The J gene is TRBJ2-7, the V gene TRBV20-1; 7 bases map to TRBD2. The CDR3 consists of 12 residues. With 5 bases clipped from V and 3 bases from J, the junction kept 4 bases outside the gene matches. Germline V gene lookup returns CDR1 DFQATT and CDR2 SNEGSKA (reference sequence). The sequenced part of the CDR3 DNA is TGCAGTGCTGGGGGACTAAACTACGAG. It translates to CSAGGLNYE. The whole CDR3 protein is CSAGGLNYEQYF.

Note on this clone: From the germline J gene comes the end of the CDR3, since the read stops 3 residues before it. The rearrangement uses TRBV5-3 and TRBJ1-2; TRBD1 is a possible D gene (5 bases). TRBV5-3 is an ORF, and what it does is uncertain. Trimming took off 6 bases at V and 4 bases at J, with 13 bases between the two ends. The CDR3 length is 13 residues. The CDR3 reads CARTDWGTYGYTF. The CDR3 DNA, read in part, is TGTGCCAGAACGGATTGGGGCACCTATGGC.

Points on this clone: The read stops 3 residues short of the end of the CDR3; the missing end is completed from the germline J gene. The sample holds other DNA sequences that translate to the same CDR3. This chain connects TRBV6-4 to TRBJ1-2; D perhaps matches TRBD1 (5 bases). The CDR3 loop spans 13 amino acids. V shed 10 bases and J shed 4 bases, with 16 bases lying between them. Germline values: CDR1 MRHNA, CDR2 SNTAGT. CDR3 amino acids: CAKQKGRTYGYTF. CDR3 DNA, as far as it was read: TGTGCCAAGCAGAAGGGGCGGACCTATGGC.

Note on this clone: The read falls 3 residues short of the CDR3 end, and the missing part is taken from the germline J gene. The gene calls are TRBV11-2 and TRBJ2-7, with D possibly TRBD1 on 6 matching bases. Deletions cut 4 bases from V and 6 bases from J, with 10 bases between. There are 12 residues in the CDR3. The germline CDR1 and CDR2 sequences are SGHAT and FQNNGV. The sequenced CDR3 bases are TGTGCCAGCAGCTCCAGGGGTAGCGAG. It translates to CASSSRGSE. In full, the CDR3 reads CASSSRGSEQYF.

Concerning this clone itself: From the germline J gene comes the end of the CDR3, since the read stops 3 residues before it. The chain uses TRBV7-3 and TRBJ2-3; 8 bases line up with TRBD2. The germline V gene has CDR1 SGHTA and CDR2 FQGTGA. This CDR3 spans 14 amino acids. The part of the CDR3 DNA that was read is TGTGCCAGCAGTCCCAGCGGGGGCCGGGAGACG. This sequence encodes CASSPSGGRET. The full-length CDR3 reads as CASSPSGGRETQYF.

As for this clone: Sequencing ends 3 residues short of the CDR3 end; the germline J gene provides the rest. The chain joins TRBV12-3 or TRBV12-4 to TRBJ2-5; TRBD2 matches 10 bases. The length of the CDR3 is 13 residues. The trim removed 5 bases at V and 5 bases at J, leaving 2 bases unmatched. CDR3 region: CASSRLAGETQYF. The sequenced CDR3 bases are TGTGCCAGCAGTCGACTAGCGGGCGAGACC.

A remark on this clone: The CDR3 extends 3 residues past the end of the read, so its final part is completed from the germline J gene. The same CDR3 also results from other DNA sequences found in this sample. The chain combines TRBV2 with TRBJ2-7; possibly TRBD1 for D (6 bases). Trimming stripped 1 base from V and 4 bases from J, with 17 bases between. This CDR3 is 16 amino acids long. Per germline, CDR1 SNHLY and CDR2 FYNNEI. CDR3 amino acids: CASSEDRVIPPYEQYF. CDR3 DNA, as far as it was read: TGTGCCAGCAGTGAAGACAGGGTTATCCCACCGTACGAG.

Note on this clone: The CDR3 end is not reached by the read, which stops 3 residues before it; the germline J gene fills it in. V gene TRBV11-2 combines with J gene TRBJ2-2, with D possibly matching TRBD1 (7 bases). The CDR3 is made up of 15 amino acids. The germline gives CDR1 SGHAT, CDR2 FQNNGV. The CDR3 bases that were read are TGTGCCAGCAGCCCCGCCAGGGGGGCTAATGAAAAG. The encoded protein is CASSPARGANEK. Given in full, the CDR3 is CASSPARGANEKLFF.

With respect to this clone: The read ends 3 residues shy of where the CDR3 ends; the end is completed using the germline J gene. The chain couples TRBV7-8 to TRBJ2-3; possibly TRBD2 for D (5 bases). Trimming pared 0 bases from V and 2 bases from J, leaving 12 bases between. Germline-derived CDR1 and CDR2 are SGHVS and FQNEAQ. The CDR3 is 16 residues long. This CDR3 reads CASSLALGFSTDTQYF. The sequenced CDR3 bases are TGTGCCAGCAGCTTAGCACTAGGCTTTTCCACAGATACG.

As concerns this clone: The read halts 3 residues ahead of the CDR3 end, with the missing end drawn from the germline J gene. This chain uses TRBV28 with TRBJ2-5; 8 nucleotides match TRBD1. The CDR3 runs 16 residues. Germline V lookup: CDR1 MDHEN, CDR2 SYDVKM. V dropped 5 bases and J dropped 0; count of bases not matched to a gene: 8. The CDR3 bases that were read are TGTGCCAGCAGTCCATGGACAGGGTTGAACCAAGAGACC. Encoded protein: CASSPWTGLNQET. The full CDR3 reads CASSPWTGLNQETQYF.

In regard to this clone: The observed sequence ends 3 residues before the CDR3 terminus, with the missing tail filled in from the germline J gene. The chain employs TRBV7-6 and TRBJ2-1; D gene uncertain. The germline V gene encodes CDR1 SGHVS and CDR2 FNYEAQ. Trimming left V 4 bases short and J 7 bases short, with 20 bases between. The CDR3 is made up of 16 amino acids. The covered CDR3 bases are TGTGCCAGCAGCTCCTTACCCTCCTTAGATGTGAATGAG. It is translated as CASSSLPSLDVNE. The full CDR3 sequence reads CASSSLPSLDVNEQFF. Complete variable domain (other parts from reference TRBV7-6 and TRBJ2-1): GAGVSQSPRYKVTKRGQDVALRCDPISGHVSLYWYRQALGQGPEFLTYFNYEAQQDKSGLPNDRFSAERPEGSISTLTIQRTEQRDSAMYRCASSSLPSLDVNEQFFGPGTRLTVL.